This T cell receptor (beta chain) was found in a study of blood T cell repertoires in COVID-19. Study details: Nucleic acid was either cDNA or gDNA, and it came from T cells, B-cell-depleted T cells, or PBMCs.

Participants were aged about 18 to 90 years from 20 to 30 US areas. Participants' reported clinical history set cohort assignment. Two negative PCRs, clearance, or symptom resolution characterized the recovered Cohort 3 donors. The protocol was immunoSEQ multiplex PCR, while the TCRdb copy is restricted to in-frame clones and leaves out a portion. The table records 260,000 or so clones, about nine tenths of them present only once. This CDR3 has 18 residues. V was shortened by 2 bases and J by 6 bases, with 26 bases between the two germline ends. Germline V CDR1 and CDR2: SGHRS, YFSETQ. This TCR was sampled from a man between 18 and 35 years old who had recovered from COVID-19. Source material: PBMCs or T cells enriched from blood (not recorded which). This chain links TRBV5-1 with TRBJ1-2; D gene uncertain. This CDR3 is CASSLLSWPDIPSDGYTF. DNA of the CDR3: TGCGCCAGCAGCTTATTAAGCTGGCCAGACATCCCTTCGGATGGCTACACCTTC.